This TCR beta chain was retrieved from a study of cytomegalovirus exposure and HLA in healthy donors. The PCR contained 60 Vbeta and 13 Jbeta primers. Sequenced by immunoSEQ multiplex PCR; TCRdb stores in-frame clones only, minus some. Here the sample spans about 120,000 clones, about 76% being singletons. Germline values: CDR1 SGHTA, CDR2 FQGTGA. J gave up 9 bases and V 4 bases, and 4 bases lay outside the gene matches. The CDR3 totals 12 residues. The study, taken as a whole, reports: Among CMV-associated TCR beta chains, most appeared HLA-restricted in a later analysis. Across donors, sequencing depth was assumed by presence/absence analyses to be roughly uniform. Highly shared variants forming one cluster were likely a sequencing artifact. In a later analysis, TCR beta V- and J-gene trimming showed a link to a missense DCLRE1C variant.

Points on this clone: Antigen unknown.

The TCR was taken from a man in his sixties in good health and CMV-seropositive. Sequenced material: PBMCs. The V gene is TRBV7-3, the J gene TRBJ1-1, with 8 bases matching TRBD1. CDR3 loop: CASSSDRVQAFF. The DNA for the CDR3 is TGTGCCAGCAGCTCGGACAGGGTTCAAGCTTTCTTT.